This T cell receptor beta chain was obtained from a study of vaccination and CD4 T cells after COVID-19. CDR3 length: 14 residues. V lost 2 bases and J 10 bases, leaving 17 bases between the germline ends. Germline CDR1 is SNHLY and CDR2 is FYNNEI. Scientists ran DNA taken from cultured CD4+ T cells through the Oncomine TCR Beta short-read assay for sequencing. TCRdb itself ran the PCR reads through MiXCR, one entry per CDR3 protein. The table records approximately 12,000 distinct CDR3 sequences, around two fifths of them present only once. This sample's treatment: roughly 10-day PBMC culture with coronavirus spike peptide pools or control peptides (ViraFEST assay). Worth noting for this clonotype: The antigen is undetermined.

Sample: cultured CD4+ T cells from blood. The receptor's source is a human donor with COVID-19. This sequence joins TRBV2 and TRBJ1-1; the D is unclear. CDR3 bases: TGTGCCAGCAGTGAAACCAGGACTTCGTGGGGAGCTTTCTTT. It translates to CASSETRTSWGAFF.